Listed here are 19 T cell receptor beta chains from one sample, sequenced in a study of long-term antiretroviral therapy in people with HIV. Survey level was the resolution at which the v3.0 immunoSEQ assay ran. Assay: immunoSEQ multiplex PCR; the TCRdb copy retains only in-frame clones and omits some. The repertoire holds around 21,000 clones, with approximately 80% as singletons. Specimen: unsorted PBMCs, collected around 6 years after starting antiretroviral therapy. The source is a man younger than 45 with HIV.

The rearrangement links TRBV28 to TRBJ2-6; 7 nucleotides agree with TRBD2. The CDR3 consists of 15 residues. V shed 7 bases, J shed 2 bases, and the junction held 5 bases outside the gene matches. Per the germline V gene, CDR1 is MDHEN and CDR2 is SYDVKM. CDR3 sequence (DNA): TGTGCCAGCACCCACCGGGGGGCTGGGGCCAACGTCCTGACTTTC. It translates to CASTHRGAGANVLTF. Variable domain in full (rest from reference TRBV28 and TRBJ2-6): DVKVTQSSRYLVKRTGEKVFLECVQDMDHENMFWYRQDPGLGLRLIYFSYDVKMKEKGDIPEGYSVSREKKERFSLILESASTNQTSMYLCASTHRGAGANVLTFGAGSRLTVL.

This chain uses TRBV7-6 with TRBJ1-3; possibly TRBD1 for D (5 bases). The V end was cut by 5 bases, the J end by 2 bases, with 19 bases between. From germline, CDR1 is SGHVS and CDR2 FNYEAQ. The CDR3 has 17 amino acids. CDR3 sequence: CASSARRAVQAGNTIYF. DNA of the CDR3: TGTGCCAGCAGCGCCCGGAGGGCCGTACAGGCTGGAAACACCATATATTTT.

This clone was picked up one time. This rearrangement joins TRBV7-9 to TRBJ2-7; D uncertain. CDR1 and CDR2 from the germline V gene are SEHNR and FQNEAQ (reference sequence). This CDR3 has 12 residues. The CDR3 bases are TGTGCGGGTGGTGGTAGCTCCTACGAGCAGTACTTC. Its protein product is CAGGGSSYEQYF. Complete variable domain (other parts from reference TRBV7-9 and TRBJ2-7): DTGVSQNPRHKITKRGQNVTFRCDPISEHNRLYWYRQTLGQGPEFLTYFQNEAQLEKSRLLSDRFSAERPKGSFSTLEIQRTEQGDSAMYLCAGGGSSYEQYFGPGTRLTVT.

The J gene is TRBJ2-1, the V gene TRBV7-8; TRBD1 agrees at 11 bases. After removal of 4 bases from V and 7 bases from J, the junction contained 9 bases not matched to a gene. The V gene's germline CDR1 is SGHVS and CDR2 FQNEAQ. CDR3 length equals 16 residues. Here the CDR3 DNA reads TGTGCCAGCAGCTGGGACGGGACAGGGGGTAATAATGAGCAGTTCTTC. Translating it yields CASSWDGTGGNNEQFF.

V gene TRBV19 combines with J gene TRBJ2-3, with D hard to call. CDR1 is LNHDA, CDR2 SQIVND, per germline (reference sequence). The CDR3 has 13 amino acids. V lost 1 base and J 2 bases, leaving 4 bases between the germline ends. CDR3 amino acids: CASSIAVTDTQYF. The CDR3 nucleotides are TGTGCCAGTAGTATAGCGGTCACAGATACGCAGTATTTT.

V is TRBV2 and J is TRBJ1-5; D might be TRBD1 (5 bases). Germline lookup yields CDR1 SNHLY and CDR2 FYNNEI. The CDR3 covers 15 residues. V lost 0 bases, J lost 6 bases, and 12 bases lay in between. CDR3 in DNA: TGTGCCAGCAGTGAAGCTTCGGCAGGGAGTCAGCCCCAGCATTTT. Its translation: CASSEASAGSQPQHF.

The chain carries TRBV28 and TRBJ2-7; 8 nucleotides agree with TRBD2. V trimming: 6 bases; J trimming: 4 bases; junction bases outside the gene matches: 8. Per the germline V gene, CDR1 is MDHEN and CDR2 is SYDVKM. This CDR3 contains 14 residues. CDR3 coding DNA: TGTGCCAGCAGGGGGAGCGGGAGCAGGTACGAGCAGTACTTC. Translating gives CASRGSGSRYEQYF.

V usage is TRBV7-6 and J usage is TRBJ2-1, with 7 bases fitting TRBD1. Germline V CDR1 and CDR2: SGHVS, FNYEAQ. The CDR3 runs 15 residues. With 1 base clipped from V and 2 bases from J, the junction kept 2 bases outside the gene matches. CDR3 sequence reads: CASSLGDRPYNEQFF. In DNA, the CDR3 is TGTGCCAGCAGCTTAGGGGACAGACCCTACAATGAGCAGTTCTTC.

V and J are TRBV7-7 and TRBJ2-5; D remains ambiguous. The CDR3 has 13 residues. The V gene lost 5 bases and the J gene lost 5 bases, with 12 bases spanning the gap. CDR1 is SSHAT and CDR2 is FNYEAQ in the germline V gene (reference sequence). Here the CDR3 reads CASSAWTGETQYF. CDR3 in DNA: TGTGCCAGCAGCGCCTGGACCGGGGAGACCCAGTACTTC.

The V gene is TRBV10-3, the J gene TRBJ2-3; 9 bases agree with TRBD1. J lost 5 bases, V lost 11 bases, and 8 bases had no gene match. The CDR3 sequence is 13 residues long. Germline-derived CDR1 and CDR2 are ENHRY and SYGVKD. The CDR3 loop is CASTGGTEDTQYF. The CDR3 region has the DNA TGTGCCTCGACAGGGGGAACAGAAGATACGCAGTATTTT.

CDR3 in amino acids: CASRDSDSQPQHF. For the CDR3, the DNA is TGTGCCAGCCGGGACAGCGACAGCCAGCCCCAGCATTTT. V and J are TRBV6-5 and TRBJ1-5; TRBD1 matches 7 bases. CDR1 and CDR2 (germline): MNHEY, SVGAGI. The CDR3 is 13 amino acids. The V and J ends lost 8 bases and 7 bases, in that order; junction bases with no gene match: 8.

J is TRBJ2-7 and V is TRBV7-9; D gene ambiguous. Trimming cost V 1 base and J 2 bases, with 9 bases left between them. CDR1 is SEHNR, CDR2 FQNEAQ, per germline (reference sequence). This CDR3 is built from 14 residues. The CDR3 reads CASSLGIAPYEQYF. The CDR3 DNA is TGTGCCAGCAGCTTAGGGATTGCGCCCTACGAGCAGTACTTC.

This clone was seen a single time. The CDR3 coding sequence is TGTGCCAGCAGTCGTTGGGCAGAAAGCACAGATACGCAGTATTTT. Translated: CASSRWAESTDTQYF. The gene calls are TRBV6-1 and TRBJ2-3; no firm D call. V lost 5 bases to trimming and J lost 0 bases, with 12 bases between them. This CDR3 has 15 amino acids. The germline CDR1 and CDR2 sequences are MNHNS and SASEGT.

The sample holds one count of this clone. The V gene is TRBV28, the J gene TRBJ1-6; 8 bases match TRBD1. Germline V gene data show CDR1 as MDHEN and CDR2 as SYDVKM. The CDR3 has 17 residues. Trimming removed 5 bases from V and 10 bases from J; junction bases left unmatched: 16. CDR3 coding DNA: TGTGCCAGCAGTCCCCTACAGGGGGGTAATTCTGGGTCACCCCTCCACTTT. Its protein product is CASSPLQGGNSGSPLHF.

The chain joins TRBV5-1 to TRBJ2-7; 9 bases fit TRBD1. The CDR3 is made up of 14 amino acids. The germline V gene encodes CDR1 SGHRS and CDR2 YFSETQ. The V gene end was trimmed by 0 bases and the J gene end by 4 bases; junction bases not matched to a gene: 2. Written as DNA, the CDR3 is TGCGCCAGCAGCTTGGGGGACAGGGAGTACGAGCAGTACTTC. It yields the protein CASSLGDREYEQYF.

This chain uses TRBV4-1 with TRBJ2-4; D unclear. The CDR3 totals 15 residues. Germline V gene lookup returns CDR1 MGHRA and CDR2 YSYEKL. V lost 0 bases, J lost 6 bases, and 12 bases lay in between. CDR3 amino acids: CASSQDVVFRNIQYF. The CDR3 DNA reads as TGCGCCAGCAGCCAAGATGTTGTGTTTAGAAACATTCAGTACTTC.

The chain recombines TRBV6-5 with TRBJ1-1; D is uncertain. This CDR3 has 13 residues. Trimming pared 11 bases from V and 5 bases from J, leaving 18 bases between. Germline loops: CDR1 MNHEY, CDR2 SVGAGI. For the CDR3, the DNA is TGTGCCTCGAAAGGGCCCGTGGGGACTGAAGCTTTCTTT. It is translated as CASKGPVGTEAFF.

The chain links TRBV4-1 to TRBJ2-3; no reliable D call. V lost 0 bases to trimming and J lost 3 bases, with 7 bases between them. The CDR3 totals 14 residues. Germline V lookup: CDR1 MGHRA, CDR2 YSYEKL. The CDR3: CASSQDGPTDTQYF. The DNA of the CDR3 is TGCGCCAGCAGCCAAGATGGGCCGACAGATACGCAGTATTTT.

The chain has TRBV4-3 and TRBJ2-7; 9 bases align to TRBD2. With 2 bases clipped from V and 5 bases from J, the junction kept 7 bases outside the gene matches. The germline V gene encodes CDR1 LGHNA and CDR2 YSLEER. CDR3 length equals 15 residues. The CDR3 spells CASSQRAVAGDEQYF. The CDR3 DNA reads TGCGCCAGCAGCCAAAGGGCGGTAGCGGGAGACGAGCAGTACTTC.